Listed here are 7 T cell receptor beta chains from one sample, sequenced in a study of read filtering for tumor transcriptome and immune sequencing. This library used 300 to 450 ng RNA and molecular barcoded adaptors spanning alpha/delta and beta/gamma chains. TCRdb re-derived calls from the reads in MiXCR, one entry per CDR3 protein. The sample consists of 40,000 to 50,000 distinct CDR3 sequences, 13% of them appearing once. Material: a population of CD138-negative cells sorted from bone marrow. The receptors come from a donor at least 40 years old with multiple myeloma.

This clonotype has just a few counts. This may come from a read error, since a much larger clone is one base off. The gene calls are TRBV11-3 and TRBJ2-7; tentatively, D is TRBD2 (5 bases). The CDR3 contains 13 residues. CDR1 is SGHNT and CDR2 is YENEEA in the germline V gene. The CDR3: CAGSAARGGEQYF. In nucleotides, the CDR3 is TGTGCCGGCAGCGCTGCACGAGGAGGCGAGCAGTACTTC.

On this clonotype itself: A much larger clone differs by one base, so this may be a read error. This CDR3 fails to terminate in the conserved phenylalanine or tryptophan, so it likely reflects a read error. V and J are TRBV6-5 and TRBJ2-5; perhaps D is TRBD1 or TRBD2 (5 bases each). The V end was cut by 0 bases, the J end by 5 bases, with 13 bases between. CDR1 and CDR2 (germline): MNHEY, SVGAGI. The CDR3 is 15 amino acids. CDR3 DNA: TGTGCCAGCAGTTACTCCCCCGGGGCGCGGGAGACCCAGTACTCC. It codes for CASSYSPGARETQYS.

This clonotype was seen many times. The chain recombines TRBV4-1 with TRBJ2-1, with no clear D. This CDR3 region has 12 residues. V was pared by 0 bases and J by 12 bases, with 9 bases between. Germline V gene sequence: CDR1 MGHRA, CDR2 YSYEKL. The CDR3 nucleotides are TGCGCCAGCAGCCAAGATTGGGGTAGGCAGTTCTTC. Protein product: CASSQDWGRQFF.

This clonotype was seen many times. The genes are TRBV24-1 and TRBJ1-2; no clear D gene. This CDR3 contains 13 residues. Trimming removed 4 bases from V and 2 bases from J, with 7 bases in between. Germline lookup yields CDR1 KGHDR and CDR2 SFDVKD. The CDR3 sequence is CATSETGNYGYTF. The CDR3 nucleotides are TGTGCCACCAGTGAGACCGGGAACTATGGCTACACCTTC.

This clonotype was seen a handful of times. The chain combines TRBV19 with TRBJ2-7, with no clear D. The CDR3 consists of 14 residues. V shed 4 bases and J shed 1 base, with 11 bases lying between them. Germline values: CDR1 LNHDA, CDR2 SQIVND (reference sequence). The CDR3 region is CASSTRASSYEQYF. CDR3 DNA sequence: TGTGCCAGTAGTACTAGAGCGTCGTCCTACGAGCAGTACTTC.

This clonotype has a handful of counts. This rearrangement joins TRBV9 to TRBJ1-5; a possible D gene is TRBD1 (6 bases). Germline V lookup: CDR1 SGDLS, CDR2 YYNGEE. Trimming left V 4 bases short and J 4 bases short, with 15 bases between. This CDR3 contains 15 residues. The CDR3 is CASSPSGQGNQPQHF. The CDR3 DNA follows: TGTGCCAGCAGCCCGAGCGGCCAGGGGAATCAGCCCCAGCATTTT.

This clonotype was recorded many times. The chain carries TRBV5-1 and TRBJ2-3, with unresolved D. Germline CDR1 reads SGHRS; CDR2 reads YFSETQ. V lost 4 bases and J 0 bases, leaving 3 bases between the germline ends. The CDR3 sequence is 12 residues long. The CDR3, as DNA: TGCGCCAGCAGCCTCAGCACAGATACGCAGTATTTT. Protein sequence: CASSLSTDTQYF.